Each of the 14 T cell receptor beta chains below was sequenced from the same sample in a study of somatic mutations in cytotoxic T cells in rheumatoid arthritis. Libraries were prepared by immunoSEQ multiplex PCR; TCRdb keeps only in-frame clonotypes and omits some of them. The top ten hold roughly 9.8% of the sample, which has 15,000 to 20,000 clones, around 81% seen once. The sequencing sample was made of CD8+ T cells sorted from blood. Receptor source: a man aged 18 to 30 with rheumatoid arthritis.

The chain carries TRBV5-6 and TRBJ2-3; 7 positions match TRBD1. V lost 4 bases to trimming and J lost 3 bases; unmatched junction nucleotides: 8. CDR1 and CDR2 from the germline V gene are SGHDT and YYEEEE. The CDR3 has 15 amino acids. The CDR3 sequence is CASSRGQTSTDTQYF. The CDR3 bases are TGTGCCAGCAGCCGGGGACAGACCTCAACAGATACGCAGTATTTT.

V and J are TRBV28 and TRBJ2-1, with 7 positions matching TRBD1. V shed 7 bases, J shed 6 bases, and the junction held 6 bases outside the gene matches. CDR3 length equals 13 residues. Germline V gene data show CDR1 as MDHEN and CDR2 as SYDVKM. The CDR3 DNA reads TGTGCCAGCACGGGACAGAACTCCAATGAGCAGTTCTTC. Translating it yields CASTGQNSNEQFF.

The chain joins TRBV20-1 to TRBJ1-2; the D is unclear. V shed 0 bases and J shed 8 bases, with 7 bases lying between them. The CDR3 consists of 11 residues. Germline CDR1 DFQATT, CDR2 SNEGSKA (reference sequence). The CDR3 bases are TGCAGTGCTAGAGATCCAGAGGGCTACACCTTC. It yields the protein CSARDPEGYTF.

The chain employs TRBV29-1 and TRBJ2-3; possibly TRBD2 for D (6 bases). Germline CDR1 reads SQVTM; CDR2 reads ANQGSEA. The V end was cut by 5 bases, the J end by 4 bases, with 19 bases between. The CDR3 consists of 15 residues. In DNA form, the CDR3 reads TGCAGCGTTCCAGCAAGGGACGGGAGCGCAGATACGCAGTATTTT. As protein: CSVPARDGSADTQYF.

CDR3 sequence reads: CASSWTGGANTEAFF. Written as DNA, the CDR3 is TGTGCCAGCAGCTGGACAGGGGGCGCGAACACTGAAGCTTTCTTT. This chain links TRBV7-6 with TRBJ1-1; 11 bases fit TRBD1. Per the germline V gene, CDR1 is SGHVS and CDR2 is FNYEAQ. Trimming removed 4 bases from V and 1 base from J; junction bases left unmatched: 2. The CDR3 is 15 amino acids.

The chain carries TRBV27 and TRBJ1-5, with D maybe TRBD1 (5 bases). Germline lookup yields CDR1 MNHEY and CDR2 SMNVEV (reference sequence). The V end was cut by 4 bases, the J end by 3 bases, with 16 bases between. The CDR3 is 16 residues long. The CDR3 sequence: CASSWSGGGNNQPQHF. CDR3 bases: TGTGCCAGCAGTTGGTCCGGGGGAGGGAACAATCAGCCCCAGCATTTT.

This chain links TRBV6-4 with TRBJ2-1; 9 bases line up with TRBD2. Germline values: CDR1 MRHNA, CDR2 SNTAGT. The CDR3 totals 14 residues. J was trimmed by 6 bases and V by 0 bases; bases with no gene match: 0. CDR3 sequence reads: CASSDSRGGNEQFF. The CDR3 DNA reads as TGTGCCAGCAGTGACTCGCGGGGGGGCAATGAGCAGTTCTTC.

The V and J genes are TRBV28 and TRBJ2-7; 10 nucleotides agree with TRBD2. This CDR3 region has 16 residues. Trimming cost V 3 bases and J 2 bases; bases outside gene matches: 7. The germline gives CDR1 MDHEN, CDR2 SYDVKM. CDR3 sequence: CASSFSTSGVTYEQYF. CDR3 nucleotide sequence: TGTGCCAGCAGTTTCTCCACTAGCGGGGTAACCTACGAGCAGTACTTC.

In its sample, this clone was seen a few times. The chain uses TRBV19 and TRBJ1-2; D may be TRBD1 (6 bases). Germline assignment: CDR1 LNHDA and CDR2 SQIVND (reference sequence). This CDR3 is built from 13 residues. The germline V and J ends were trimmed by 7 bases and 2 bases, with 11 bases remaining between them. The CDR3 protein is CASTTGQNYGYTF. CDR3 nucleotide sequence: TGTGCCAGTACGACAGGTCAAAACTATGGCTACACCTTC. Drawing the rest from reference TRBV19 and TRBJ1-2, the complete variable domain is DGGITQSPKYLFRKEGQNVTLSCEQNLNHDAMYWYRQDPGQGLRLIYYSQIVNDFQKGDIAEGYSVSREKKESFPLTVTSAQKNPTAFYLCASTTGQNYGYTFGSGTRLTVV.

The chain's CDR3 is CASSFSGLTTYEQYF. Here the CDR3 DNA reads TGTGCCAGCTCCTTCTCGGGGCTCACAACCTACGAGCAGTACTTC. The V call is TRBV18, the J call TRBJ2-7; the D gene could be TRBD1 or TRBD2 (5 bases each). Germline CDR1 and CDR2: KGHSH and LQKENI. V lost 6 bases, J lost 2 bases, and 17 bases lay in between. This CDR3 has 15 residues. Together with reference TRBV18 and TRBJ2-7, the CDR3 gives the full variable domain: NAGVMQNPRHLVRRRGQEARLRCSPMKGHSHVYWYRQLPEEGLKFMVYLQKENIIDESGMPKERFSAEFPKEGPSILRIQQVVRGDSAAYFCASSFSGLTTYEQYFGPGTRLTVT.

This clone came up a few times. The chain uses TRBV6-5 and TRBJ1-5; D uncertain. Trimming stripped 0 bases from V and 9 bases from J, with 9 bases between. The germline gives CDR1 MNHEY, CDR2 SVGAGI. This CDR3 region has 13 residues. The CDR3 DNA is TGTGCCAGCAGTTACTCCACTAAAACGCCCCAGCATTTT. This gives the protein CASSYSTKTPQHF.

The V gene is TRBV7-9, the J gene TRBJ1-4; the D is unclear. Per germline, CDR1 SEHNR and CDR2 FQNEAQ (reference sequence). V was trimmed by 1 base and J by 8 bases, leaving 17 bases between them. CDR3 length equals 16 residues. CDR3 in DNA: TGTGCCAGCAGCTTAGAGTTTGGGGAAATAGGGGAAAAACTGTTTTTT. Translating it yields CASSLEFGEIGEKLFF.

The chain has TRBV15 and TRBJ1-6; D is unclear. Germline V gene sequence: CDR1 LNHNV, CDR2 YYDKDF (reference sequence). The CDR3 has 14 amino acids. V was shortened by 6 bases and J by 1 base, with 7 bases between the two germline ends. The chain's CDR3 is CATSTGSYNSPLHF. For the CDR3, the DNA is TGTGCCACCAGTACCGGGTCCTATAATTCACCCCTCCACTTT.

CDR3 DNA sequence: TGTGCCAGCAGGGCCGGACATCGCCCTTCGTATGGCTACACCTTC. Translated: CASRAGHRPSYGYTF. V gene TRBV6-5 combines with J gene TRBJ1-2; a possible D gene is TRBD1 (5 bases). The V end was cut by 6 bases, the J end by 5 bases, with 19 bases between. The CDR3 runs 15 residues. CDR1 MNHEY and CDR2 SVGAGI come from the germline V gene.